The 27 T cell receptor beta chains below come from one sample, sequenced in a study of beta chain features in type 1 diabetes. Expressed TCRB transcripts were sequenced because the isolated RNA had all been reverse transcribed beforehand. Here immunoSEQ multiplex PCR was the method, and the copy in TCRdb shows in-frame clones only, minus some. The table has 150,000 to 200,000 clones, more than 10% seen once. The material sequenced was central memory CD4+ T cells from blood. These receptors originate from a woman aged 18-29 years in good health.

This clone was counted a few times. V and J are TRBV7-9 and TRBJ2-1; perhaps TRBD1 as D (5 bases). Germline CDR1 is SEHNR and CDR2 is FQNEAQ (reference sequence). The CDR3 extends over 14 amino acids. V dropped 5 bases and J dropped 4 bases, with 12 bases sitting between them. CDR3 loop: CASSPPGIYNEQFF. CDR3 DNA sequence: TGTGCCAGCAGCCCTCCAGGGATATACAATGAGCAGTTCTTC.

The chain is built from TRBV28 and TRBJ1-1; D remains unclear. The CDR3 spans 14 residues. V was shortened by 5 bases and J by 10 bases, with 20 bases between the two germline ends. Germline V gene lookup returns CDR1 MDHEN and CDR2 SYDVKM. DNA of the CDR3: TGTGCCAGCAGTGAGCTAAGGCGGGGTCGGGGAGCTTTCTTT. Its protein is CASSELRRGRGAFF.

This sequence joins TRBV6-1 and TRBJ2-3; possible D gene TRBD2, 5 bases. V lost 5 bases and J 0 bases, leaving 9 bases between the germline ends. CDR1 is MNHNS and CDR2 is SASEGT in the germline V gene. The CDR3 loop spans 14 amino acids. The CDR3 reads CASSPLASTDTQYF. DNA of the CDR3: TGTGCCAGCAGTCCCCTAGCTAGCACAGATACGCAGTATTTT.

The chain links TRBV28 to TRBJ2-2; no clear D. The ends were cut back, 2 bases at V and 3 bases at J, with 10 bases in the middle. CDR1 is MDHEN and CDR2 is SYDVKM in the germline V gene. The CDR3 spans 15 residues. The CDR3 DNA sequence: TGTGCCAGCAGTTTAGTAGCCTTGTACACCGGGGAGCTGTTTTTT. This gives the protein CASSLVALYTGELFF.

This clone was seen only a few times. The rearrangement uses TRBV4-3 and TRBJ2-1, with TRBD2 matching 8 bases. The junction had 4 bases not matched to a gene; V was cut back by 0 bases and J by 12 bases. Germline CDR1 and CDR2: LGHNA and YSLEER. The CDR3 consists of 13 residues. CDR3 protein: CASSQDGGTRQFF. For the CDR3, the DNA is TGCGCCAGCAGCCAAGATGGGGGGACTAGGCAGTTCTTC.

This clone was picked up a small number of times. This chain joins TRBV5-1 and TRBJ2-7, with TRBD2 identical over 11 bases. CDR3 length: 15 residues. CDR1 and CDR2 (germline): SGHRS, YFSETQ. Trimming at V came to 3 bases and at J to 5 bases, leaving 7 bases not matched to a gene. The CDR3 spells CASSSTSGSTHEQYF. Here the CDR3 DNA reads TGCGCCAGCAGCTCCACTAGCGGGAGTACCCACGAGCAGTACTTC.

The V call is TRBV18, the J call TRBJ2-1; tentatively, D is TRBD1 (6 bases). With 2 bases removed from V and 8 bases from J, the gap between germline ends came to 16 bases. The CDR3 covers 15 residues. The germline CDR1 and CDR2 sequences are KGHSH and LQKENI. CDR3 in DNA: TGTGCCAGCTCACCAAGCCAGGGGAATTTCGATGAGCAGTTCTTC. Translation gives CASSPSQGNFDEQFF.

This clone was recorded a few times. The genes are TRBV9 and TRBJ2-6, with D perhaps matching TRBD2 (6 bases). Germline V gene sequence: CDR1 SGDLS, CDR2 YYNGEE. V gave up 2 bases and J gave up 4 bases, with 10 bases separating them. The CDR3 length is 15 residues. The CDR3 loop reads CASSVEGWGANVLTF. The CDR3 bases are TGTGCCAGCAGCGTGGAGGGATGGGGGGCCAACGTCCTGACTTTC.

CDR3 sequence (DNA): TGTGCCAGCTCACAGGGGACAACAACAGATACGCAGTATTTT. It codes for CASSQGTTTDTQYF. The V call is TRBV18, the J call TRBJ2-3, with D possibly TRBD1 on 6 matching bases. The CDR3 is 14 residues long. V was pared by 4 bases and J by 3 bases, with 11 bases between. CDR1 is KGHSH, CDR2 LQKENI, per germline.

This clone was counted a few times. The V call is TRBV19, the J call TRBJ2-2, with TRBD2 as a possible D gene (6 bases). Trimming left V 7 bases short and J 0 bases short, with 15 bases between. The CDR3 consists of 16 residues. Germline V gene data show CDR1 as LNHDA and CDR2 as SQIVND (reference sequence). As DNA, the CDR3 is TGTGCCAGTAATAAATACGGAGGGCCGAACACCGGGGAGCTGTTTTTT. Encoded protein: CASNKYGGPNTGELFF.

This clone was seen a handful of times. The J gene is TRBJ1-2, the V gene TRBV18, with TRBD1 matching 7 bases. The CDR3 extends over 14 amino acids. Per the germline V gene, CDR1 is KGHSH and CDR2 is LQKENI. The V and J ends lost 4 bases and 3 bases, in that order; junction bases with no gene match: 5. In DNA form, the CDR3 reads TGTGCCAGCTCACGAGACAGGGAGGACTATGGCTACACCTTC. It codes for CASSRDREDYGYTF.

CDR3 sequence reads: CASSQGAGAVTQYF. The CDR3 DNA sequence: TGTGCCAGCAGCCAAGGGGCGGGAGCGGTGACCCAGTACTTC. The V call is TRBV7-2, the J call TRBJ2-5, with 7 bases aligning to TRBD2. The V gene end was trimmed by 5 bases and the J gene end by 7 bases; junction bases not matched to a gene: 10. The CDR3 sequence is 14 residues long. CDR1 and CDR2 from the germline V gene are SGHTA and FQGNSA.

This rearrangement joins TRBV5-1 to TRBJ2-3; TRBD2 agrees at 9 bases. This CDR3 is 17 amino acids long. Germline assignment: CDR1 SGHRS and CDR2 YFSETQ. V was clipped by 0 bases and J by 0 bases; unmatched bases: 5. CDR3 in DNA: TGCGCCAGCAGCTTGGGGGCTAGCGGGACTAGCACAGATACGCAGTATTTT. This encodes CASSLGASGTSTDTQYF.

This chain connects TRBV11-3 to TRBJ1-5; tentatively, D is TRBD1 (5 bases). The CDR3 has 16 amino acids. V was trimmed by 2 bases and J by 0 bases, leaving 11 bases between them. Germline loops: CDR1 SGHNT, CDR2 YENEEA. CDR3 sequence: CASSLRRGDSNQPQHF. The CDR3, as DNA: TGTGCCAGCAGCTTAAGACGGGGGGATAGCAATCAGCCCCAGCATTTT.

This clone was observed a handful of times. The V gene is TRBV4-1, the J gene TRBJ2-7; tentative D call: TRBD2 (6 bases). This CDR3 region has 14 residues. V was shortened by 9 bases and J by 2 bases, with 17 bases between the two germline ends. CDR1 and CDR2 (germline): MGHRA, YSYEKL. CDR3 DNA: TGCGCCAGTAGCAAGCGGGCGCCGCCCTACGAGCAGTACTTC. Residues: CASSKRAPPYEQYF.

This chain links TRBV25-1 with TRBJ1-5, with a possible D match to TRBD1 (5 bases). This CDR3 has 14 residues. V was pared by 5 bases and J by 8 bases, with 16 bases between. CDR1 is MGHDK and CDR2 is SYGVNS in the germline V gene. CDR3 region: CASSKQESIEPQHF. The CDR3 DNA reads as TGTGCCAGCAGTAAACAGGAAAGTATTGAGCCCCAGCATTTT. Filled out from reference TRBV25-1 and TRBJ1-5, the complete variable domain reads EADIYQTPRYLVIGTGKKITLECSQTMGHDKMYWYQQDPGMELHLIHYSYGVNSTEKGDLSSESTVSRIRTEHFPLTLESARPSHTSQYLCASSKQESIEPQHFGDGTRLSIL.

In its sample, this clone was seen a few times. The chain links TRBV5-1 to TRBJ1-5, with D perhaps matching TRBD1 (5 bases). The V gene's germline CDR1 is SGHRS and CDR2 YFSETQ. The V gene lost 0 bases and the J gene lost 6 bases, with 13 bases spanning the gap. The CDR3 covers 15 residues. CDR3 protein: CASSLEAGSPQPQHF. Written as DNA, the CDR3 is TGCGCCAGCAGCTTGGAGGCAGGGTCCCCTCAGCCCCAGCATTTT.

This clone appeared a few times. The chain carries TRBV10-3 and TRBJ1-1; a possible D gene is TRBD1 (5 bases). Germline CDR1 reads ENHRY; CDR2 reads SYGVKD. This CDR3 is built from 13 residues. V lost 2 bases, J lost 7 bases, and 11 bases lay in between. CDR3 DNA sequence: TGTGCCATCAGTGAGACGACAGTTAATGAAGCTTTCTTT. Translated: CAISETTVNEAFF.

The chain employs TRBV6-5 and TRBJ2-2, with D perhaps TRBD2 (6 bases). Trimming left V 11 bases short and J 0 bases short, with 10 bases between. The CDR3 spans 13 residues. Looked up from germline, CDR1 is MNHEY and CDR2 is SVGAGI. As DNA, the CDR3 is TGTGCCCTCCGGGACTCGAACACCGGGGAGCTGTTTTTT. Translation gives CALRDSNTGELFF.

A few counts support this clone. The CDR3, as DNA: TGTGCCACTCGAGGAGGAAACACTGAAGCTTTCTTT. Translation gives CATRGGNTEAFF. The J gene is TRBJ1-1, the V gene TRBV6-6; no clear D. CDR3 length equals 12 residues. The germline gives CDR1 MNHNY, CDR2 SVGAGI (reference sequence). The V end lost 10 bases, the J end lost 2 bases, and 11 bases lay between the germline ends.

Here the CDR3 DNA reads TGTGCCAGCAGTTTACTAGCGGGAGCCGGGGAGCTGTTTTTT. Translation: CASSLLAGAGELFF. V and J are TRBV28 and TRBJ2-2, with TRBD2 matching over 10 bases. Unmatched junction bases numbered 0, after V lost 2 bases and J lost 6 bases. CDR3 size: 14 residues. Germline values: CDR1 MDHEN, CDR2 SYDVKM.

This clone was observed a handful of times. This chain links TRBV9 with TRBJ2-3; 10 bases align to TRBD2. The CDR3 length is 17 residues. Unmatched junction bases numbered 18, after V lost 3 bases and J lost 11 bases. Germline V gives CDR1 SGDLS, CDR2 YYNGEE. For the CDR3, the DNA is TGTGCCAGCAGCGCAGATCCCTTAGCGGGAGGCCCGTCTGGGCAGTATTTT. Protein product: CASSADPLAGGPSGQYF.

This clone was observed a few times. This chain links TRBV11-2 with TRBJ2-7; 7 positions agree with TRBD1. In germline, CDR1 is SGHAT, CDR2 FQNNGV. V shed 3 bases, J shed 3 bases, and the junction held 2 bases outside the gene matches. This CDR3 region has 13 residues. The CDR3 is CASSLGTDYEQYF. For the CDR3, the DNA is TGTGCCAGCAGCTTGGGGACAGACTACGAGCAGTACTTC.

This chain joins TRBV29-1 and TRBJ2-7, with D perhaps TRBD2 (6 bases). Trimming left V 5 bases short and J 4 bases short, with 12 bases between. This CDR3 has 12 residues. In germline, CDR1 is SQVTM, CDR2 ANQGSEA. The CDR3 region has the DNA TGCAGCGTTATGCTAGCGCAGTACGAGCAGTACTTC. Residues: CSVMLAQYEQYF.

This clone showed up just a few times. The chain combines TRBV7-9 with TRBJ2-2; a weak D match, TRBD2 (5 bases). Germline loops: CDR1 SEHNR, CDR2 FQNEAQ (reference sequence). V was cut by 5 bases and J by 6 bases, with 10 bases left in between. The CDR3 length is 13 residues. This chain's CDR3 is CASSPTGAGELFF. The CDR3 nucleotides are TGTGCCAGCAGCCCCACCGGGGCCGGGGAGCTGTTTTTT.

This chain links TRBV6-5 with TRBJ1-5, with 7 bases fitting TRBD1. Germline lookup yields CDR1 MNHEY and CDR2 SVGAGI. This CDR3 comprises 15 residues. Trimming removed 5 bases from V and 7 bases from J; junction bases left unmatched: 11. CDR3 sequence reads: CASSVDDRAWQPQHF. The CDR3 nucleotides are TGTGCCAGCAGTGTCGATGACAGGGCATGGCAGCCCCAGCATTTT.

There are a few counts of this clone. V usage is TRBV14 and J usage is TRBJ2-3; TRBD1 matches 7 bases. The length of the CDR3 is 17 residues. Looked up from germline, CDR1 is SGHDN and CDR2 is FVKESK. V dropped 1 base and J dropped 0; count of bases not matched to a gene: 7. The CDR3 region is CASSQVKQDRSTDTQYF. For the CDR3, the DNA is TGTGCCAGCAGCCAAGTTAAACAGGACAGGAGCACAGATACGCAGTATTTT.